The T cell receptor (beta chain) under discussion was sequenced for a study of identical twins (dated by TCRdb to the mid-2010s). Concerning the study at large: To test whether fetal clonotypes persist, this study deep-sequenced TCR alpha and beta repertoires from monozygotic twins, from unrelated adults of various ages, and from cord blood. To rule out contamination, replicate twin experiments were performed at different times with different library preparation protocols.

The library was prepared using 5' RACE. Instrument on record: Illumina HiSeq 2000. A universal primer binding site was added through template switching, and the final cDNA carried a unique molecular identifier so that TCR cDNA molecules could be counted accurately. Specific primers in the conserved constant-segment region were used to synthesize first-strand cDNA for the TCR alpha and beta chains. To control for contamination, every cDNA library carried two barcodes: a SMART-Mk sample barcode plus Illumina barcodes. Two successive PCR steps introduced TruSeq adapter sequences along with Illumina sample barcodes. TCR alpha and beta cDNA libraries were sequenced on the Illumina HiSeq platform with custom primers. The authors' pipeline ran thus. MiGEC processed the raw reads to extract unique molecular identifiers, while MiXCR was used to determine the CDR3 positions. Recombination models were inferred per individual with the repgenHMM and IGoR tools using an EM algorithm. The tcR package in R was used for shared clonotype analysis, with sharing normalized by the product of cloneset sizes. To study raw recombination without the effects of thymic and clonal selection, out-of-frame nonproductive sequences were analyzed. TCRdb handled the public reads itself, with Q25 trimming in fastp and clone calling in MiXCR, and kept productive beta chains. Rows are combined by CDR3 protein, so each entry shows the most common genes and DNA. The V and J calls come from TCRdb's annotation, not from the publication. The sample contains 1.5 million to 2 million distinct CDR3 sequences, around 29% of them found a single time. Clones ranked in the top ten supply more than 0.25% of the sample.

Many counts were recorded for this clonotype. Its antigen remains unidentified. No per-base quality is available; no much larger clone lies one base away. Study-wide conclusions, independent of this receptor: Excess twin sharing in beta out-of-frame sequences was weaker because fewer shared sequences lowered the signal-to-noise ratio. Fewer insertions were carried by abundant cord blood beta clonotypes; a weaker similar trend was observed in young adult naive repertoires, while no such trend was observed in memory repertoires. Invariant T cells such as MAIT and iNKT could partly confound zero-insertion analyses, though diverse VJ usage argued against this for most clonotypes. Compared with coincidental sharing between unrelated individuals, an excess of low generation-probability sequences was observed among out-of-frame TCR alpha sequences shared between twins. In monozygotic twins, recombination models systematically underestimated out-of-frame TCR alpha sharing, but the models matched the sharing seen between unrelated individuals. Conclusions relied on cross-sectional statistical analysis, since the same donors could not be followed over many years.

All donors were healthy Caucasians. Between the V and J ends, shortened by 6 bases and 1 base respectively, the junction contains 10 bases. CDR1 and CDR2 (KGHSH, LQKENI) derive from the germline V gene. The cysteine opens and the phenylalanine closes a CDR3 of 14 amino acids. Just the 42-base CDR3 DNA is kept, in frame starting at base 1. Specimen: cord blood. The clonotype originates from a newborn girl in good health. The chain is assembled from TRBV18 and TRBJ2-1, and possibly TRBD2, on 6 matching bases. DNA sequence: TGTGCCAGCTCGAACAGCGGGTCCTACAATGAGCAGTTCTTC. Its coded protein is CASSNSGSYNEQFF.